This T cell receptor beta chain stems from a study of CD8 T cells in ankylosing spondylitis. TCRdb reprocessed the 5' RACE reads with MiXCR, giving one entry per CDR3 protein. The table includes about 360,000 distinct CDR3 sequences, 20% detected once. V was pared by 2 bases and J by 4 bases, with 2 bases of the junction left unmatched. The CDR3 is 15 residues long. Germline CDR1 reads MNHEY; CDR2 reads SMNVEV (reference sequence). V usage is TRBV27 and J usage is TRBJ2-5; TRBD1 matches 12 bases. This clonotype was obtained from a male donor with ankylosing spondylitis or in good health (not recorded which). Source material: blood, either unsorted or a sorted T cell fraction (not recorded which). Here the CDR3 reads CASSLRDRGRETQYF. In nucleotides, the CDR3 is TGTGCCAGCAGTTTACGGGACAGGGGGCGAGAGACCCAGTACTTC.